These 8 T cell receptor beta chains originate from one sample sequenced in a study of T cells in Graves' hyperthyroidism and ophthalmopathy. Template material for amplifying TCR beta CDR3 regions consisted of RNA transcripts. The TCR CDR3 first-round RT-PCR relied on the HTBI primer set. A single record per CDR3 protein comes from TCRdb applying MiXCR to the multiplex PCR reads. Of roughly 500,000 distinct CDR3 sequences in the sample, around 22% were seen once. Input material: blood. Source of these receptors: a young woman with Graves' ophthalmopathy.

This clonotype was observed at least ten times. The CDR3 DNA sequence: TGCAGTGCCCCGAGGGGCAGACCCTATGGCTACACCTTC. Its protein product is CSAPRGRPYGYTF. The chain carries TRBV20-1 and TRBJ1-2; tentative D call: TRBD1 (5 bases). Germline assignment: CDR1 DFQATT and CDR2 SNEGSKA (reference sequence). Trimming took 6 bases from V and 4 from J, leaving 15 bases between them. The CDR3 runs to 13 residues.

The CDR3 reads CASRTAGSRVYEQYF. As DNA, the CDR3 is TGTGCCAGCAGGACCGCAGGATCCCGGGTGTACGAGCAGTACTTC. This sequence joins TRBV6-1 and TRBJ2-7; D gene unclear. Germline loops: CDR1 MNHNS, CDR2 SASEGT. This CDR3 comprises 15 residues. The V gene lost 6 bases and the J gene lost 4 bases, with 19 bases spanning the gap.

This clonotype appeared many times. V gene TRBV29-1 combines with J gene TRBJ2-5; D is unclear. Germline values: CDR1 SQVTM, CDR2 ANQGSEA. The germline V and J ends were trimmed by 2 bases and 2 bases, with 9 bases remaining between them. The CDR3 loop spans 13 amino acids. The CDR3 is CSVEKGRQETQYF. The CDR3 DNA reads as TGCAGCGTTGAAAAGGGCAGACAAGAGACCCAGTACTTC. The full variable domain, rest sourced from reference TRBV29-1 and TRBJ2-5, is SAVISQKPSRDICQRGTSLTIQCQVDSQVTMMFWYRQQPGQSLTLIATANQGSEATYESGFVIDKFPISRPNLTFSTLTVSNMSPEDSSIYLCSVEKGRQETQYFGPGTRLLVL.

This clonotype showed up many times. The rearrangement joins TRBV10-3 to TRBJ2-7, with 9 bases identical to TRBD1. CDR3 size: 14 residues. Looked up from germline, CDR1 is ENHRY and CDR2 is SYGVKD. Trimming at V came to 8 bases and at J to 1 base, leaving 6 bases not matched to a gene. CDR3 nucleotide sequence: TGTGCCATCGGACGACAGGGGGAATCCTACGAGCAGTACTTC. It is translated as CAIGRQGESYEQYF.

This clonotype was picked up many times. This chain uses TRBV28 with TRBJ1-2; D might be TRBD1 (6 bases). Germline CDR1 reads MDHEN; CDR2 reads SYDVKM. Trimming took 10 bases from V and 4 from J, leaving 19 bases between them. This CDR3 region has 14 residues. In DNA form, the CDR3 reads TGTGCCACCAAAACCCCCGGGACATCCTATGGCTACACCTTC. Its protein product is CATKTPGTSYGYTF.

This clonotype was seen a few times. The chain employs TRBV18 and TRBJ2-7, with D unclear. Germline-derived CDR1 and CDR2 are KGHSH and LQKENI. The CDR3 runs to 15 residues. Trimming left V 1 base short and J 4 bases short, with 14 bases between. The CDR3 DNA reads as TGTGCCAGCTCACCACGGACGTCGCTACCTTACGAGCAGTACTTC. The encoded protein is CASSPRTSLPYEQYF. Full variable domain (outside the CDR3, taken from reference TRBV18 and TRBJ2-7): NAGVMQNPRHLVRRRGQEARLRCSPMKGHSHVYWYRQLPEEGLKFMVYLQKENIIDESGMPKERFSAEFPKEGPSILRIQQVVRGDSAAYFCASSPRTSLPYEQYFGPGTRLTVT.

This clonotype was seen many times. The CDR3 DNA is TGTGCCAGCAGCGTAGAGGGGACCTATGGCTACACCTTC. Protein sequence: CASSVEGTYGYTF. The chain is built from TRBV9 and TRBJ1-2; D might be TRBD1 (5 bases). V lost 0 bases and J 4 bases, leaving 7 bases between the germline ends. CDR3 length equals 13 residues. Germline CDR1 reads SGDLS; CDR2 reads YYNGEE.

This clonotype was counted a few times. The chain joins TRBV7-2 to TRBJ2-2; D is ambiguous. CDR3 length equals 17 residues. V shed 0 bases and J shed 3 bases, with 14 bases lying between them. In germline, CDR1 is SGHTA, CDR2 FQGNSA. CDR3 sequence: CASSLAGWGFDTGELFF. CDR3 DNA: TGTGCCAGCAGCTTAGCGGGGTGGGGATTCGACACCGGGGAGCTGTTTTTT.